Each of the 18 T cell receptor beta chains below was sequenced from the same sample in a study of blood T cell repertoires in COVID-19. Assay used: immunoSEQ multiplex PCR; TCRdb lists only in-frame clones, some missing. The repertoire includes 100,000 or so clones, around nine tenths of them detected once, and about 2.9% sits in the top ten. Sequencing used peripheral blood. All receptors derive from a middle-aged man with active or convalescent COVID-19.

J is TRBJ2-3 and V is TRBV19; TRBD2 matches 8 bases. The V and J ends lost 4 bases and 2 bases, in that order; junction bases with no gene match: 2. Germline values: CDR1 LNHDA, CDR2 SQIVND (reference sequence). CDR3 length equals 14 residues. CDR3 sequence (DNA): TGTGCCAGTAGTACGGGGGGGAACACAGATACGCAGTATTTT. Translated, it gives CASSTGGNTDTQYF.

The CDR3 protein is CASSLNGGNYGYTF. CDR3 DNA: TGTGCCAGCAGCTTGAACGGGGGGAACTATGGCTACACCTTC. The chain carries TRBV5-4 and TRBJ1-2, with D possibly TRBD1 on 5 matching bases. The germline gives CDR1 SGHNT, CDR2 YYREEE (reference sequence). This CDR3 region has 14 residues. V lost 1 base and J lost 2, with 9 bases in between. The variable domain in full, with the rest retrieved from reference TRBV5-4 and TRBJ1-2, is ETGVTQSPTHLIKTRGQQVTLRCSSQSGHNTVSWYQQALGQGPQFIFQYYREEENGRGNFPPRFSGLQFPNYSSELNVNALELDDSALYLCASSLNGGNYGYTFGSGTRLTVV.

This chain joins TRBV4-1 and TRBJ1-4, with D perhaps matching TRBD1 (5 bases). Per the germline V gene, CDR1 is MGHRA and CDR2 is YSYEKL. The CDR3 is 17 residues long. V lost 0 bases to trimming and J lost 3 bases, with 14 bases between them. CDR3 protein: CASSQDWGVSANEKLFF. In DNA, the CDR3 is TGCGCCAGCAGCCAAGATTGGGGGGTTTCTGCTAATGAAAAACTGTTTTTT.

The J gene is TRBJ1-1, the V gene TRBV4-2; D is ambiguous. The CDR3 loop spans 15 amino acids. Trimming stripped 0 bases from V and 1 base from J, with 9 bases between. The germline CDR1 and CDR2 sequences are LGHNA and YNFKEQ. The CDR3 bases are TGTGCCAGCAGCCAAGAGAGTCACCCGAACACTGAAGCTTTCTTT. Amino acid sequence: CASSQESHPNTEAFF.

V gene TRBV2 combines with J gene TRBJ2-5, with TRBD1 as a possible D gene (6 bases). The germline V gene has CDR1 SNHLY and CDR2 FYNNEI. This CDR3 is built from 14 residues. The V end lost 7 bases, the J end lost 1 base, and 13 bases lay between the germline ends. The CDR3 DNA reads TGTGCCAGCACCACTTGGGGGCCCCAAGAGACCCAGTACTTC. Encoded protein: CASTTWGPQETQYF.

This clone was counted once. J is TRBJ1-5 and V is TRBV19, with TRBD1 identical over 7 bases. In germline, CDR1 is LNHDA, CDR2 SQIVND (reference sequence). The CDR3 has 14 amino acids. The junction had 6 bases not matched to a gene; V was cut back by 6 bases and J by 4 bases. The CDR3 DNA follows: TGTGCCAGTAGGCGACAGGGCAGGAATCAGCCCCAGCATTTT. Translating gives CASRRQGRNQPQHF.

The V gene is TRBV18, the J gene TRBJ2-2; maybe TRBD1 (5 bases). The ends were cut back, 1 base at V and 1 base at J, with 10 bases in the middle. The CDR3 covers 16 residues. Germline loops: CDR1 KGHSH, CDR2 LQKENI. CDR3 protein: CASSPRQGGNTGELFF. The CDR3 DNA reads as TGTGCCAGCTCACCACGGCAGGGTGGGAACACCGGGGAGCTGTTTTTT.

The chain carries TRBV2 and TRBJ2-1, with a weak D call TRBD2 (5 bases). Per germline, CDR1 SNHLY and CDR2 FYNNEI. There are 11 residues in the CDR3. Trimming removed 8 bases from V and 13 bases from J, with 15 bases in between. CDR3 coding DNA: TGTGCCAGCCGCGCCGAGGGATTTCAGTTCTTC. Its protein product is CASRAEGFQFF.

For the CDR3, the DNA is TGCGCCAGCAGCTTGGGAACGGAGGGAGATACGCAGTATTTT. This gives the protein CASSLGTEGDTQYF. The chain uses TRBV5-1 and TRBJ2-3, with D possibly being TRBD2 (6 bases). The CDR3 consists of 14 residues. V dropped 0 bases and J dropped 5 bases, with 10 bases sitting between them. CDR1 and CDR2 (germline): SGHRS, YFSETQ.

V gene TRBV5-1 combines with J gene TRBJ2-7, with 11 bases identical to TRBD2. The germline V gene has CDR1 SGHRS and CDR2 YFSETQ. The CDR3 runs to 15 residues. V gave up 0 bases and J gave up 4 bases; unmatched junction bases: 3. In DNA form, the CDR3 reads TGCGCCAGCAGCTTGGACGGGACTAGCGGATACGAGCAGTACGTC. Translation gives CASSLDGTSGYEQYV.

This chain links TRBV2 with TRBJ2-3, with 8 bases identical to TRBD2. Losses at the gene ends were 6 bases for V and 0 bases for J; bases not matched to a gene: 5. The germline CDR1 and CDR2 sequences are SNHLY and FYNNEI. This CDR3 comprises 15 residues. CDR3 in DNA: TGTGCCAGCAGCAAACTAGCGGCCAGCACAGATACGCAGTATTTT. Amino acid sequence: CASSKLAASTDTQYF.

This CDR3 is CASKPGGPSTDTQYF. Here the CDR3 DNA reads TGTGCCAGCAAGCCAGGGGGGCCTAGCACAGATACGCAGTATTTT. The chain recombines TRBV3-1 (or the pseudogene TRBV3-2) with TRBJ2-3; D is possibly TRBD1 (7 bases). The ends were cut back, 7 bases at V and 0 bases at J, with 14 bases in the middle. From germline, CDR1 is LGHDT and CDR2 YNNKEL (reference sequence). CDR3 size: 15 residues.

The chain has TRBV7-9 and TRBJ1-4, with 10 bases matching TRBD1. The CDR3 extends over 14 amino acids. V gave up 7 bases and J gave up 8 bases; unmatched junction bases: 7. Germline values: CDR1 SEHNR, CDR2 FQNEAQ (reference sequence). The chain's CDR3 is CASIPTGGFEKLFF. CDR3 DNA: TGTGCCAGCATCCCGACAGGGGGCTTCGAAAAACTGTTTTTT.

The rearrangement links TRBV19 to TRBJ2-5, with TRBD2 matching 13 bases. CDR1 and CDR2 (germline): LNHDA, SQIVND (reference sequence). The ends lost 3 bases at V and 2 bases at J; junction bases unmatched: 6. This CDR3 comprises 17 residues. The CDR3 DNA follows: TGTGCCAGTAGTATTCGACTAGCGGGGGGATGGCAAGAGACCCAGTACTTC. Amino acids: CASSIRLAGGWQETQYF.

The chain uses TRBV10-3 and TRBJ1-5; TRBD1 might be the D (5 bases). This CDR3 is built from 15 residues. With 0 bases removed from V and 4 bases from J, the gap between germline ends came to 10 bases. Per the germline V gene, CDR1 is ENHRY and CDR2 is SYGVKD. CDR3 bases: TGTGCCATCAGTGAGTCGGGCAGGGCTAATCAGCCCCAGCATTTT. Protein product: CAISESGRANQPQHF.

The J gene is TRBJ2-3, the V gene TRBV18, with 14 nucleotides matching TRBD2. Germline V gene sequence: CDR1 KGHSH, CDR2 LQKENI. The V and J ends lost 3 bases and 1 base, in that order; junction bases with no gene match: 3. This CDR3 region has 17 residues. CDR3 nucleotides: TGTGCCAGCTCACCCTTGGGACTAGCGGGGGGCACAGATACGCAGTATTTT. This gives the protein CASSPLGLAGGTDTQYF.

A single count supports this clone. The V and J genes are TRBV7-2 and TRBJ1-5; D possibly corresponds to TRBD1 (6 bases). Germline V CDR1 and CDR2: SGHTA, FQGNSA. The CDR3 extends over 15 amino acids. Trimming removed 5 bases from V and 2 bases from J, with 13 bases in between. CDR3 in amino acids: CASSVTQGGNQPQHF. DNA for the CDR3: TGTGCCAGCAGCGTAACACAGGGAGGCAATCAGCCCCAGCATTTT.

This chain connects TRBV13 to TRBJ1-2; maybe TRBD1 (6 bases). Trimming cost V 6 bases and J 4 bases, with 9 bases left between them. Germline lookup yields CDR1 PRHDT and CDR2 FYEKMQ (reference sequence). The CDR3 is 12 residues long. CDR3 sequence (DNA): TGTGCCAGCAGGATAGGGGGCTATGGCTACACCTTC. This encodes CASRIGGYGYTF.